These 13 T cell receptor beta chains share one sample of origin, sequenced in a study of early T cells in non-severe SARS-CoV-2 infection. A single record per CDR3 protein comes from TCRdb applying MiXCR to the 5' RACE reads. This table holds fewer than 80,000 distinct CDR3 sequences, roughly 9.5% found once. Sample: whole blood. These receptors all stem from an adult who was a healthcare worker with PCR-confirmed SARS-CoV-2 infection or an uninfected control (not recorded which).

This clonotype was counted at least ten times. The genes are TRBV7-8 and TRBJ1-1; no definite D call. This CDR3 is built from 13 residues. Trimming removed 3 bases from V and 2 bases from J, with 7 bases in between. CDR1 and CDR2 from the germline V gene are SGHVS and FQNEAQ. CDR3 DNA: TGTGCCAGCAGCTTCGGGGAAAACACTGAAGCTTTCTTT. Protein product: CASSFGENTEAFF.

In the case of this clonotype: One junction end does not reproduce the germline sequence, and a read error may be involved. This chain connects TRBV6-5 to TRBJ2-5; unclear D gene. CDR1 is MNHEY and CDR2 is SVGAGI in the germline V gene. CDR3 length: 15 amino acids. This chain's CDR3 is CASSFTTPAGETQYF. The DNA of the CDR3 is TGTGCCAGTAGTTTTACGACTCCGGCAGGAGAGACCCAGTACTTC.

This chain links TRBV5-4 with TRBJ2-3, with 10 positions matching TRBD2. CDR3 length equals 23 residues. J was trimmed by 0 bases and V by 0 bases; bases with no gene match: 22. The germline CDR1 and CDR2 sequences are SGHNT and YYREEE (reference sequence). The CDR3 spells CASSLGPSGSRALPVDSTDTQYF. CDR3 sequence (DNA): TGTGCCAGCAGCTTGGGCCCTAGCGGGAGTCGAGCCCTCCCCGTAGATAGCACAGATACGCAGTATTTT.

The table lists this clonotype with many counts. V gene TRBV5-1 combines with J gene TRBJ2-1, with 7 bases identical to TRBD1. CDR1 and CDR2 (germline): SGHRS, YFSETQ. This CDR3 is built from 16 residues. Trimming took 4 bases from V and 0 from J; bases not matched to a gene: 7. CDR3 sequence reads: CASSEQGLNSYNEQFF. The CDR3 coding sequence is TGCGCCAGCAGCGAACAGGGGCTTAACTCCTACAATGAGCAGTTCTTC.

Of note for this clonotype: One base away lies a much larger clone, so this may be a sequencing read error. The chain links TRBV12-5 to TRBJ2-6; D ambiguous. V dropped 10 bases and J dropped 0 bases, with 7 bases sitting between them. The CDR3 contains 13 residues. Germline V gene data show CDR1 as LGHNT and CDR2 as FRNRAP. The CDR3 sequence is CAKTDSGANVLTF. Written as DNA, the CDR3 is TGTGCTAAAACAGACTCTGGGGCCAACGTCCTGACTTTC.

This clonotype occurred a few times. The chain has TRBV5-1 and TRBJ2-1; 14 bases fit TRBD2. The CDR3 extends over 16 amino acids. Germline V gene data show CDR1 as SGHRS and CDR2 as YFSETQ. Trimming took 4 bases from V and 4 from J; bases not matched to a gene: 4. CDR3: CASSPGTSGGYNEQFF. Here the CDR3 DNA reads TGCGCCAGCAGCCCGGGGACTAGCGGGGGTTACAATGAGCAGTTCTTC.

This clonotype was observed many times. The CDR3 DNA reads TGTGCCATCAGTGCCGCGGGGCAGGGGTTCTCTGGGGCCAACGTCCTGACTTTC. Translated: CAISAAGQGFSGANVLTF. V gene TRBV10-3 combines with J gene TRBJ2-6; either TRBD1 or TRBD2 may supply D (6 bases each). Germline values: CDR1 ENHRY, CDR2 SYGVKD. The CDR3 is 18 amino acids. V was clipped by 4 bases and J by 0 bases, with 16 bases between them.

This clonotype was picked up many times. This chain links TRBV7-3 with TRBJ1-1, with TRBD1 matching over 7 bases. This CDR3 region has 14 residues. Germline CDR1 and CDR2: SGHTA and FQGTGA. J lost 3 bases, V lost 5 bases, and 6 bases had no gene match. The CDR3 protein is CASSKTGVDTEAFF. The CDR3 DNA sequence: TGTGCCAGCAGCAAAACAGGGGTGGACACTGAAGCTTTCTTT.

This clonotype was recorded at least ten times. The rearrangement uses TRBV7-2 and TRBJ2-2, with D unresolved. CDR3 size: 16 residues. V shed 4 bases and J shed 6 bases, with 18 bases lying between them. In germline, CDR1 is SGHTA, CDR2 FQGNSA. In nucleotides, the CDR3 is TGTGCCAGCAGCTCAACGAGCTGGTTCTCCCCCGGGGAGCTGTTTTTT. Its protein is CASSSTSWFSPGELFF. The full variable domain, its missing parts supplied by reference TRBV7-2 and TRBJ2-2, is GAGVSQSPSNKVTEKGKDVELRCDPISGHTALYWYRQSLGQGLEFLIYFQGNSAPDKSGLPSDRFSAERTGGSVSTLTIQRTQQEDSAVYLCASSSTSWFSPGELFFGEGSRLTVL.

This clonotype was detected a few times. The chain is built from TRBV3-1 and TRBJ1-1; 8 bases match TRBD1. CDR1 and CDR2 (germline): LGHDT, YNNKEL (reference sequence). This CDR3 region has 14 residues. With 4 bases clipped from V and 8 bases from J, the junction kept 9 bases outside the gene matches. CDR3 sequence (DNA): TGTGCCAGCAGCCCAGGACAGGGCGGTTCAGAAGCTTTCTTT. This translates into CASSPGQGGSEAFF.

This clonotype was observed at least ten times. The V call is TRBV7-3, the J call TRBJ2-7; D ambiguous. The germline V and J ends were trimmed by 8 bases and 1 base, with 15 bases remaining between them. Looked up from germline, CDR1 is SGHTA and CDR2 is FQGTGA. This CDR3 spans 14 amino acids. The chain's CDR3 is CASASGSASYEQYF. Written as DNA, the CDR3 is TGTGCCAGCGCGTCGGGCTCGGCGTCCTACGAGCAGTACTTC.

This clonotype was recorded many times. The V and J genes are TRBV5-1 and TRBJ2-7; 8 nucleotides line up with TRBD1. This CDR3 has 14 residues. Trimming removed 4 bases from V and 7 bases from J; junction bases left unmatched: 10. Germline V gives CDR1 SGHRS, CDR2 YFSETQ. CDR3 sequence reads: CASSGGTGPREQYF. The CDR3 DNA follows: TGCGCCAGCAGCGGCGGGACAGGTCCACGAGAGCAGTACTTC.

The gene calls are TRBV9 and TRBJ2-1; 9 nucleotides align to TRBD2. The length of the CDR3 is 15 residues. V lost 2 bases, J lost 4 bases, and 4 bases stayed unmatched. The germline gives CDR1 SGDLS, CDR2 YYNGEE. This CDR3 reads CASSVPSGAYNEQFF. Here the CDR3 DNA reads TGTGCCAGCAGCGTTCCTAGCGGGGCTTACAATGAGCAGTTCTTC.